This T cell receptor beta chain was documented in a study of blood T cell repertoires in COVID-19. For the study at large: Italy, Spain and the United States were the sources of the convalescent and acute COVID-19 samples. From T cells, B-cell-depleted T cells, or PBMCs came the material, which was cDNA or gDNA.

CDR1 and CDR2 (germline): LGHDT, YNNKEL (reference sequence). The CDR3 loop spans 13 amino acids. Trimming took 3 bases from V and 7 from J, leaving 12 bases between them. In the original processing: From reference gene primer amplification, estimates of nucleated cell counts were derived. Using immunoSEQ multiplex PCR, the repertoire was profiled, and TCRdb retains in-frame clones only, with some absent. That table furnishes V, J and clone size, whereas the DNA furnished D and trimming. The data show about 83,000 clones, around 87% seen once. The chain has TRBV3-1 (or the pseudogene TRBV3-2) and TRBJ2-5, with unresolved D. This TCR was recovered from a man older than 75 with active or convalescent COVID-19. Input material: peripheral blood. For the CDR3, the DNA is TGTGCCAGCAGCCACGAAAGGCCAGGGACCCAGTACTTC. It specifies CASSHERPGTQYF.